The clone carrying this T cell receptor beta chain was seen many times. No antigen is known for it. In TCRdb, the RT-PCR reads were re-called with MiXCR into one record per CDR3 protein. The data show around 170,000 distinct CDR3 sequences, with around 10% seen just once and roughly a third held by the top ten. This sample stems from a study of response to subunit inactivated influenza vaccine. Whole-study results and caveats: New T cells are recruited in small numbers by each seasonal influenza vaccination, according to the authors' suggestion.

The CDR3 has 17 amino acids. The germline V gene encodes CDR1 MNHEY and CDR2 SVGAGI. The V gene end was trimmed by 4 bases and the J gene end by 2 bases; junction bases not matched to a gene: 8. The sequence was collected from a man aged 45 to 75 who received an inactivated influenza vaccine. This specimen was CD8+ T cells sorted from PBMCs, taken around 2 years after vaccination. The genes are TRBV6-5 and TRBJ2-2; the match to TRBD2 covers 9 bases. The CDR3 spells CASSWTQAGGNTGELFF. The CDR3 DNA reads TGTGCCAGCAGTTGGACACAAGCGGGGGGCAACACCGGGGAGCTGTTTTTT.